This TCR beta chain appears in the sequencing data of a study of PD-1 blockade in classical Hodgkin lymphoma. About this clone: Its cognate antigen is unknown.

General study points: Healthy donors were reported to have higher baseline TCR diversity than newly diagnosed patients. The authors have not defined what causes the repertoire differences, possibly disease activity or prior therapy.

The V segment lost 5 bases and the J segment 8 bases; nucleotides outside the gene matches: 11. CDR3 size: 14 residues. Germline V gene sequence: CDR1 SGHAT, CDR2 FQNNGV. Clones were read by immunoSEQ multiplex PCR, and TCRdb kept only the in-frame ones, dropping some. The repertoire includes 17,000 or so clones, approximately 90% of them detected once, and about 4.2% sits in the top ten. Time point denoted: newly diagnosed, previously untreated cHL patient sample. Acting as the comparison were PBMCs from newly diagnosed, untreated classical Hodgkin lymphoma. This clonotype originated in a human donor with classical Hodgkin lymphoma. This chain connects TRBV11-2 to TRBJ1-2; 7 nucleotides agree with TRBD1. The sequenced sample was peripheral blood mononuclear cells (PBMCs). CDR3 nucleotide sequence: TGTGCCAGCAGCCGAGGATGGGGACAGTCCGGCTACACCTTC. Residues: CASSRGWGQSGYTF.